Presented here are 10 T cell receptor beta chains from one specimen sequenced in a study of T cells in Graves' hyperthyroidism and ophthalmopathy. Researchers amplified the TCR beta CDR3 regions from RNA transcripts. The HTBI set primed first-round TCR CDR3 RT-PCR. TCRdb recomputed calls from the multiplex PCR reads with MiXCR, one row per CDR3 protein. The sample carries hundreds of thousands of distinct CDR3 sequences, more than 15% recorded once. The sequencing input was blood. These receptors were taken from a woman aged 55 to 70 with Graves' ophthalmopathy.

This clonotype was found a few times. The rearrangement joins TRBV20-1 to TRBJ1-2; no clear D gene. This CDR3 spans 13 amino acids. V lost 4 bases, J lost 2 bases, and 11 bases lay in between. The germline V gene has CDR1 DFQATT and CDR2 SNEGSKA (reference sequence). The DNA for the CDR3 is TGCAGTGCTAAGAGGGCACAGAACTATGGCTACACCTTC. Translated, it gives CSAKRAQNYGYTF.

This clonotype was observed many times. The chain joins TRBV12-3 or TRBV12-4 to TRBJ2-7, with a weak D call TRBD2 (5 bases). Trimming shortened V by 5 bases and J by 7 bases, and 21 bases separated the two germline ends. The length of the CDR3 is 15 residues. The CDR3 is CASSPLRGPGEEQYF. CDR3 DNA sequence: TGTGCCAGCAGTCCGCTCCGGGGTCCTGGAGAGGAGCAGTACTTC.

This clonotype came up many times. The chain combines TRBV27 with TRBJ2-1; 7 bases are a match to TRBD1. V lost 3 bases, J lost 8 bases, and 16 bases stayed unmatched. Germline assignment: CDR1 MNHEY and CDR2 SMNVEV (reference sequence). The CDR3 spans 17 residues. The CDR3 nucleotides are TGTGCCAGCAGTTTTATCTTTTTGGGACAGTCGGGCGATGAGCAGTTCTTC. Translating gives CASSFIFLGQSGDEQFF.

This clonotype was recorded at least ten times. The chain couples TRBV7-9 to TRBJ2-7; 7 nucleotides match TRBD1. The CDR3 contains 15 residues. V lost 5 bases, J lost 1 base, and 8 bases stayed unmatched. Germline CDR1 is SEHNR and CDR2 is FQNEAQ (reference sequence). The CDR3 sequence is CASSPRQGGSYEQYF. CDR3 nucleotides: TGTGCCAGCAGCCCCCGACAGGGTGGTTCCTACGAGCAGTACTTC.

A few counts support this clonotype. The J gene is TRBJ2-1, the V gene TRBV6-1; 9 nucleotides agree with TRBD1. V gave up 4 bases and J gave up 4 bases; unmatched junction bases: 8. This CDR3 has 16 amino acids. The germline V gene has CDR1 MNHNS and CDR2 SASEGT. The CDR3 region is CASSATGTGFYNEQFF. The CDR3 DNA reads as TGTGCCAGCAGTGCCACCGGGACAGGGTTTTACAATGAGCAGTTCTTC.

In this sample, this clonotype turned up many times. The chain recombines TRBV28 with TRBJ2-5; TRBD1 aligns across 7 bases. Germline CDR1 reads MDHEN; CDR2 reads SYDVKM. The CDR3 contains 15 residues. V dropped 6 bases and J dropped 5; count of bases not matched to a gene: 12. The chain's CDR3 is CASRIQGSRGETQYF. In nucleotides, the CDR3 is TGTGCCAGCAGGATACAGGGGTCGCGCGGGGAGACCCAGTACTTC.

This clonotype was counted a few times. The chain combines TRBV19 with TRBJ1-5; the D is unclear. Germline loops: CDR1 LNHDA, CDR2 SQIVND (reference sequence). The CDR3 is 15 residues long. Deletions cut 1 base from V and 2 bases from J, with 9 bases between. The DNA for the CDR3 is TGTGCCAGTAGTATAGGGGCAAGGGGCAATCAGCCCCAGCATTTT. Translating it yields CASSIGARGNQPQHF.

The chain employs TRBV4-1 and TRBJ2-3, with 10 bases identical to TRBD2. The V segment lost 3 bases and the J segment 1 base; nucleotides outside the gene matches: 1. Germline CDR1 MGHRA, CDR2 YSYEKL. The CDR3 spans 15 residues. CDR3 in DNA: TGCGCCAGCAGCCACGGACTAGCGGGCACAGATACGCAGTATTTT. This encodes CASSHGLAGTDTQYF.

This clonotype was detected once. A much more abundant neighbour one base away suggests this may be a read error. The rearrangement links TRBV5-6 to TRBJ1-1; a possible D gene is TRBD1 (5 bases). The CDR3 is 17 amino acids. Looked up from germline, CDR1 is SGHDT and CDR2 is YYEEEE. V lost 1 base and J 1 base, leaving 17 bases between the germline ends. The chain's CDR3 is CASSLYGAVMANTEAFF. In DNA form, the CDR3 reads TGTGCCAGCAGCTTGTACGGGGCTGTCATGGCGAACACTGAAGCTTTCTTT.

This clonotype occurred many times. The chain employs TRBV6-2 or TRBV6-3 and TRBJ2-7; the D gene is possibly TRBD2 (5 bases). Germline V gene data show CDR1 as MNHEY and CDR2 as SVGEGT. The length of the CDR3 is 17 residues. The V and J ends lost 2 bases and 1 base respectively, with 18 bases between them. In DNA form, the CDR3 reads TGTGCCAGCAGTTACCGGGGAACATGGATCGGGTCCTACGAGCAGTACTTC. This gives the protein CASSYRGTWIGSYEQYF.